A single sample is the source of the 32 T cell receptor beta chains below, sequenced in a study of CD8 T cells in ankylosing spondylitis. Study-level points and caveats: About 8 highly homologous variants made up a TCR beta motif, and this motif appeared characteristic of ankylosing spondylitis blood.

TCRdb re-analysed the 5' RACE reads in MiXCR, keeping a single row per CDR3 protein. The sample shows roughly 700,000 distinct CDR3 sequences, about 20% of them seen only once. Their antigens remain unidentified. Specimen: blood, either unsorted or a sorted T cell fraction (not recorded which). The receptors come from a male donor with ankylosing spondylitis.

This clonotype was counted between two and nine times. The V call is TRBV5-5, the J call TRBJ2-2; D gene ambiguous. Trimming cost V 4 bases and J 10 bases, with 8 bases left between them. There are 11 residues in the CDR3. Germline values: CDR1 SGHKS, CDR2 YYEKEE (reference sequence). This CDR3 is CASSLVQELFF. DNA for the CDR3: TGTGCCAGCAGCCTTGTTCAGGAGCTGTTTTTT. The complete variable domain, with remaining parts taken from reference TRBV5-5 and TRBJ2-2, reads DAGVTQSPTHLIKTRGQQVTLRCSPISGHKSVSWYQQVLGQGPQFIFQYYEKEERGRGNFPDRFSARQFPNYSSELNVNALLLGDSALYLCASSLVQELFFGEGSRLTVL.

This clonotype came up a few times. J is TRBJ2-7 and V is TRBV3-1; possibly TRBD1 for D (6 bases). The CDR3 is 16 residues long. The germline V and J ends were trimmed by 1 base and 2 bases, with 15 bases remaining between them. CDR1 is LGHDT and CDR2 is YNNKEL in the germline V gene (reference sequence). CDR3 amino acids: CASSQVAAGATYEQYF. Here the CDR3 DNA reads TGTGCCAGCAGCCAAGTCGCGGCAGGGGCGACCTACGAGCAGTACTTC.

This clonotype was detected a few times. This chain links TRBV6-1 with TRBJ2-3; D possibly corresponds to TRBD1 (5 bases). V dropped 5 bases and J dropped 4 bases, with 13 bases sitting between them. The CDR3 spans 14 residues. From germline, CDR1 is MNHNS and CDR2 SASEGT. Here the CDR3 reads CASSSKWGADTQYF. Written as DNA, the CDR3 is TGTGCCAGCAGTAGCAAGTGGGGCGCAGATACGCAGTATTTT.

This chain joins TRBV7-7 and TRBJ2-3, with 13 bases lining up with TRBD2. The CDR3 covers 18 residues. Trimming removed 0 bases from V and 2 bases from J; junction bases left unmatched: 5. In germline, CDR1 is SSHAT, CDR2 FNYEAQ (reference sequence). The CDR3 sequence is CASSLATSGRLPTDTQYF. Written as DNA, the CDR3 is TGTGCCAGCAGCTTAGCGACTAGCGGGAGGCTGCCCACAGATACGCAGTATTTT.

This clonotype was found a few times. This chain links TRBV20-1 with TRBJ2-7; TRBD1 or TRBD2 may be the D gene (5 bases each). Germline CDR1 is DFQATT and CDR2 is SNEGSKA (reference sequence). V was cut by 2 bases and J by 6 bases, with 20 bases left in between. The CDR3 contains 15 residues. In nucleotides, the CDR3 is TGCAGTGCTAGATCCAAGGGGACCCCCCTTGGCGAGCAGTACTTC. This encodes CSARSKGTPLGEQYF.

This clonotype was seen a few times. V usage is TRBV20-1 and J usage is TRBJ2-1, with D tentatively TRBD2 (6 bases). Germline loops: CDR1 DFQATT, CDR2 SNEGSKA (reference sequence). The CDR3 totals 16 residues. Trimming left V 0 bases short and J 5 bases short, with 17 bases between. The CDR3 nucleotides read TGCAGTGCTAGAGATGAATTAAAACGGAGGGACAATGAGCAGTTCTTC. This gives the protein CSARDELKRRDNEQFF.

The chain recombines TRBV29-1 with TRBJ1-4; D is unclear. Germline assignment: CDR1 SQVTM and CDR2 ANQGSEA. Trimming removed 6 bases from V and 2 bases from J, with 10 bases in between. The CDR3 is 13 residues long. The DNA for the CDR3 is TGCAGCGTCTTCAGTGGGACTAATGAAAAACTGTTTTTT. Protein: CSVFSGTNEKLFF.

V usage is TRBV2 and J usage is TRBJ2-6, with 9 nucleotides matching TRBD1. Germline lookup yields CDR1 SNHLY and CDR2 FYNNEI. CDR3 length: 18 amino acids. V lost 6 bases and J lost 0; bases outside the gene matches: 9. CDR3 region: CASSPQGAGLSGANVLTF. In DNA form, the CDR3 reads TGTGCCAGCAGCCCACAGGGGGCAGGGCTCTCTGGGGCCAACGTCCTGACTTTC.

This clonotype was seen only once. The V gene is TRBV20-1, the J gene TRBJ2-7, with TRBD2 matching over 8 bases. The ends lost 4 bases at V and 4 bases at J; junction bases unmatched: 3. This CDR3 has 12 residues. Germline loops: CDR1 DFQATT, CDR2 SNEGSKA (reference sequence). This CDR3 reads CSATGGPYEQYF. The CDR3 region has the DNA TGCAGTGCTACGGGAGGGCCGTACGAGCAGTACTTC.

About this clonotype: A much larger clone differs from this one at a single base, so this may be a read error. This sequence joins TRBV29-1 and TRBJ2-3; TRBD2 is a possible D gene (6 bases). The germline gives CDR1 SQVTM, CDR2 ANQGSEA. This CDR3 is built from 13 residues. The CDR3 coding sequence is TGCACCGGGAGCAGGGTTGGCACAGATACGCAGTATTTT. Amino acid sequence: CTGSRVGTDTQYF.

Comments on this clonotype: A much larger clone differs by one base, so this may be a read error. The chain is built from TRBV16 and TRBJ2-7; TRBD1 agrees at 7 bases. Germline loops: CDR1 KGHSY, CDR2 FQNENV. Germline trimming cut 4 bases from V and 2 bases from J; bases unmatched to any gene: 5. This CDR3 comprises 14 residues. CDR3 protein: CASSPRDRPYEQYF. CDR3 coding DNA: TGTGCCAGCAGCCCCCGGGACAGACCCTACGAGCAGTACTTC.

This clonotype was picked up a small number of times. V and J are TRBV5-1 and TRBJ2-1, with TRBD2 identical over 16 bases. Germline V gene lookup returns CDR1 SGHRS and CDR2 YFSETQ. This CDR3 region has 17 residues. The junction had 4 bases not matched to a gene; V was cut back by 3 bases and J by 4 bases. The CDR3 nucleotides read TGCGCCAGCAGCTCGGGACTAGCGGGGGGGGTTTACAATGAGCAGTTCTTC. Its protein product is CASSSGLAGGVYNEQFF.

The table lists this clonotype with a few counts. This chain connects TRBV28 to TRBJ2-7; D gene uncertain. Germline V gene sequence: CDR1 MDHEN, CDR2 SYDVKM. Trimming removed 3 bases at V and 1 base at J, with 13 bases between. The CDR3 has 15 residues. DNA of the CDR3: TGTGCCAGCAGTTTGCCGACCACACGGTCCTACGAGCAGTACTTC. It encodes CASSLPTTRSYEQYF. Looking up the rest from reference TRBV28 and TRBJ2-7 gives the full variable domain: DVKVTQSSRYLVKRTGEKVFLECVQDMDHENMFWYRQDPGLGLRLIYFSYDVKMKEKGDIPEGYSVSREKKERFSLILESASTNQTSMYLCASSLPTTRSYEQYFGPGTRLTVT.

This chain uses TRBV7-2 with TRBJ2-1; perhaps D is TRBD1 or TRBD2 (5 bases each). The CDR3 loop spans 14 amino acids. V dropped 7 bases and J dropped 0 bases, with 10 bases sitting between them. CDR1 SGHTA and CDR2 FQGNSA come from the germline V gene. For the CDR3, the DNA is TGTGCCAGCACTGGGGGTAACTCCTACAATGAGCAGTTCTTC. It codes for CASTGGNSYNEQFF. Combining the CDR3 with reference TRBV7-2 and TRBJ2-1 gives the whole variable domain GAGVSQSPSNKVTEKGKDVELRCDPISGHTALYWYRQSLGQGLEFLIYFQGNSAPDKSGLPSDRFSAERTGGSVSTLTIQRTQQEDSAVYLCASTGGNSYNEQFFGPGTRLTVL.

The V and J genes are TRBV20-1 and TRBJ2-1, with a weak D call TRBD2 (7 bases). The CDR3 loop spans 16 amino acids. V was cut by 3 bases and J by 0 bases, with 15 bases left in between. In germline, CDR1 is DFQATT, CDR2 SNEGSKA (reference sequence). In DNA form, the CDR3 reads TGCAGTGCTAGGAGCGCGGGGGCGAGCTCCTACAATGAGCAGTTCTTC. This codes for CSARSAGASSYNEQFF.

The chain has TRBV2 and TRBJ2-1; 11 bases are a match to TRBD2. Germline V gives CDR1 SNHLY, CDR2 FYNNEI. With V trimmed by 2 bases and J by 8 bases, 5 bases remained unmatched. The length of the CDR3 is 15 residues. The CDR3 sequence is CASSELAGGPHEQFF. The CDR3 nucleotides are TGTGCCAGCAGTGAATTAGCGGGAGGGCCCCATGAGCAGTTCTTC.

In its sample, this clonotype was seen a few times. The rearrangement uses TRBV7-6 and TRBJ2-2; 11 bases are a match to TRBD1. Germline V CDR1 and CDR2: SGHVS, FNYEAQ. Trimming cost V 2 bases and J 5 bases; bases outside gene matches: 4. This CDR3 contains 16 residues. The CDR3 DNA follows: TGTGCCAGCAGCTTATTCGGGACAGGGGGTACCGGGGAGCTGTTTTTT. Translation: CASSLFGTGGTGELFF.

V usage is TRBV28 and J usage is TRBJ2-7; D is possibly TRBD1 (6 bases). CDR3 length: 15 amino acids. V dropped 6 bases and J dropped 2 bases, with 17 bases sitting between them. Germline V lookup: CDR1 MDHEN, CDR2 SYDVKM. This chain's CDR3 is CASSPRQVRAYEQYF. CDR3 bases: TGTGCCAGCAGCCCACGACAGGTCCGGGCCTACGAGCAGTACTTC. The full variable domain, with the rest looked up from reference TRBV28 and TRBJ2-7, is DVKVTQSSRYLVKRTGEKVFLECVQDMDHENMFWYRQDPGLGLRLIYFSYDVKMKEKGDIPEGYSVSREKKERFSLILESASTNQTSMYLCASSPRQVRAYEQYFGPGTRLTVT.

The genes are TRBV7-3 and TRBJ2-3, with D maybe TRBD2 (6 bases). CDR1 is SGHTA and CDR2 is FQGTGA in the germline V gene. This CDR3 has 14 amino acids. Trimming pared 1 base from V and 4 bases from J, leaving 9 bases between. The CDR3 is CASSLIPGADTQYF. The CDR3 DNA follows: TGTGCCAGCAGCTTAATTCCGGGGGCAGATACGCAGTATTTT.

This clonotype has just a few counts. The gene calls are TRBV7-9 and TRBJ1-2, with TRBD1 matching 8 bases. This CDR3 region has 15 residues. Looked up from germline, CDR1 is SEHNR and CDR2 is FQNEAQ (reference sequence). The trim removed 5 bases at V and 2 bases at J, leaving 7 bases unmatched. The CDR3 loop is CASSIGTGNNYGYTF. DNA of the CDR3: TGTGCCAGCAGCATAGGGACAGGAAACAACTATGGCTACACCTTC.

This clonotype was observed a few times. The rearrangement uses TRBV6-5 and TRBJ1-6, with TRBD1 matching over 8 bases. CDR3 length: 18 residues. V lost 2 bases and J lost 6; bases outside the gene matches: 12. The germline gives CDR1 MNHEY, CDR2 SVGAGI. Here the CDR3 reads CASSYPPNRGLGNSPLHF. The CDR3 coding sequence is TGTGCCAGCAGTTACCCCCCTAACAGGGGGTTGGGTAATTCACCCCTCCACTTT.

This clonotype was seen more than once but under ten times. CDR3 loop: CASSLAIPRDRGTGELFF. CDR3 sequence (DNA): TGCGCCAGCAGCTTGGCCATCCCCCGGGACAGGGGAACCGGGGAGCTGTTTTTT. V usage is TRBV5-1 and J usage is TRBJ2-2; TRBD1 matches at 10 bases. The germline V gene has CDR1 SGHRS and CDR2 YFSETQ. Trimming removed 0 bases from V and 5 bases from J; junction bases left unmatched: 10. The CDR3 runs to 18 residues.

This clonotype appeared once. The junction departs from germline at one end; a sequencing error may be responsible. The rearrangement links TRBV12-3 or TRBV12-4 to TRBJ2-1, with a possible D match to TRBD2 (5 bases). The CDR3 runs 12 residues. CDR3 DNA sequence: TGTGCCAGCAGTTGGGAGCACAATGGGCAGTTCTTC. Encoded protein: CASSWEHNGQFF.

The V call is TRBV28, the J call TRBJ1-3, with 7 bases fitting TRBD1. This CDR3 has 15 residues. The V gene end was trimmed by 7 bases and the J gene end by 5 bases; junction bases not matched to a gene: 11. Looked up from germline, CDR1 is MDHEN and CDR2 is SYDVKM. The CDR3: CASTPRGVLRNTIYF. CDR3 nucleotide sequence: TGTGCCAGCACTCCCAGGGGGGTTCTGCGAAACACCATATATTTT.

J is TRBJ2-7 and V is TRBV20-1; 7 positions match TRBD2. V trimming: 1 base; J trimming: 1 base; junction bases outside the gene matches: 7. The CDR3 has 15 amino acids. Germline V CDR1 and CDR2: DFQATT, SNEGSKA (reference sequence). The CDR3 loop reads CSARGGGGSSYEQYF. The DNA for the CDR3 is TGCAGTGCTAGAGGGGGCGGGGGTTCTTCCTACGAGCAGTACTTC.

This clonotype came up a few times. This chain connects TRBV12-1 to TRBJ2-7; the table's D call TRBD1 went unverified against the DNA. TRBV12-1 is flagged as a pseudogene. CDR3 length: 19 amino acids. CDR3 sequence (DNA): TGTGCCAGCAGCTTTGAATACATGCGGCAGGGGGGGACTGGTTGCGAGCAGTACTTC. Protein sequence: CASSFEYMRQGGTGCEQYF.

This clonotype has a handful of counts. The V gene is TRBV4-1, the J gene TRBJ2-5, with TRBD2 matching 10 bases. The V gene's germline CDR1 is MGHRA and CDR2 YSYEKL. V dropped 0 bases and J dropped 3; count of bases not matched to a gene: 4. CDR3 length: 16 residues. CDR3 in amino acids: CASSQDSAGGKETQYF. The DNA of the CDR3 is TGCGCCAGCAGCCAAGACTCAGCGGGGGGGAAAGAGACCCAGTACTTC.

This chain joins TRBV12-5 and TRBJ2-7, with 9 bases that match TRBD1. CDR3 length: 15 residues. Germline CDR1 reads LGHNT; CDR2 reads FRNRAP. The trim removed 5 bases at V and 5 bases at J, leaving 10 bases unmatched. The CDR3 region has the DNA TGTGCTAGTGGTCCGGGGACAGGGAGGTTTCACGAGCAGTACTTC. Amino acid sequence: CASGPGTGRFHEQYF.

This clonotype was observed a few times. V is TRBV5-1 and J is TRBJ2-5; D call uncertain. Trimming left V 4 bases short and J 0 bases short, with 10 bases between. Germline CDR1 SGHRS, CDR2 YFSETQ. The CDR3 is 14 amino acids. CDR3 coding DNA: TGCGCCAGCAGCACCGGACGTCACCAAGAGACCCAGTACTTC. Encoded protein: CASSTGRHQETQYF.

The chain is built from TRBV4-1 and TRBJ2-1, with 8 bases fitting TRBD2. Per germline, CDR1 MGHRA and CDR2 YSYEKL. V shed 1 base and J 0 bases; nucleotides not matched to a gene: 5. The CDR3 has 17 amino acids. In DNA, the CDR3 is TGCGCCAGCAGCCAAGGGTTGCGGGGGGCCTCCTACAATGAGCAGTTCTTC. Encoded protein: CASSQGLRGASYNEQFF.

This clonotype showed up just a few times. In DNA form, the CDR3 reads TGCGCCAGCAGCCCGGAGACAACCACCTACGAGCAGTACTTC. It specifies CASSPETTTYEQYF. The J gene is TRBJ2-7, the V gene TRBV5-1; D is uncertain. Trimming left V 4 bases short and J 2 bases short, with 13 bases between. The CDR3 consists of 14 residues. Germline-derived CDR1 and CDR2 are SGHRS and YFSETQ.

The CDR3 nucleotides read TGTGCCACCAGTGATGGGACAGGGGGTAACACCGGGGAGCTGTTTTTT. Protein: CATSDGTGGNTGELFF. The rearrangement uses TRBV24-1 and TRBJ2-2, with TRBD1 identical over 11 bases. CDR1 and CDR2 (germline): KGHDR, SFDVKD. The CDR3 has 16 amino acids. Trimming took 3 bases from V and 2 from J; bases not matched to a gene: 1.